The rows below give T cell receptor beta chains drawn from one sample of a study of blood T cell repertoires in COVID-19. Repertoires were generated with immunoSEQ multiplex PCR, while TCRdb's copy carries only in-frame clones and drops some. The sample shows about 150,000 clones, about 89% of them seen only once. Input material: peripheral blood. All receptors derive from a man in his fifties or sixties with acute or convalescent COVID-19. Each CDR3 is given without its conserved first and last residue. Fields, in order: CDR3 length, V gene, CDR3 protein.

11,TRBV29-1,SVPGQPQETQY
13,TRBV27,ASSLRHADTDTQY
12,TRBV5-8,ASSLGQSYSPLH
15,TRBV4-2,ASSQDTFWRQKNIQY
11,TRBV5-4,ASNPGQGYEQY
11,TRBV28,ASSAALNYGYT
14,TRBV2,ASNAIAGGLANEQF
13,TRBV7-2,ASSSTSGNYNEQF
12,TRBV6-6,ASSSRGGSGELF
13,TRBV18,ASSPDRFGNYGYT
13,TRBV9,ASSPRTGGTGELF
14,TRBV5-1,ASSSGQGEANTEAF
12,TRBV2,ASSERRAYSPLH
12,TRBV10-3,AIRPGQGNNEQF
14,TRBV9,ASSPTSGGNGGELF
13,TRBV28,ASSLLGQSHEKLF
12,TRBV6-6,ASSSPDRVNEQF
12,TRBV6-6,ASRPGQGYNEQF